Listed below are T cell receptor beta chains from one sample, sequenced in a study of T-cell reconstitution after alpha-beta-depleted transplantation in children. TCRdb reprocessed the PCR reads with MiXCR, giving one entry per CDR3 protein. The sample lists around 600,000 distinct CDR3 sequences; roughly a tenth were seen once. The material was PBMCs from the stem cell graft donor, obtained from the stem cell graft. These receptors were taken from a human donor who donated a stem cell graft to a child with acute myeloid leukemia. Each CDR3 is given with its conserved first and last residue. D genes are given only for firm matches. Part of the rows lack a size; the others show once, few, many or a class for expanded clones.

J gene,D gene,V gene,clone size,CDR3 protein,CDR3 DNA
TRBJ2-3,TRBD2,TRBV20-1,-,CSASRLAGGGIADTQYF,TGCAGTGCTAGTCGGCTAGCGGGAGGGGGTATTGCAGATACGCAGTATTTT
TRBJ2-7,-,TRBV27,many,CASRGGVSYEQYF,TGTGCCAGCAGGGGCGGAGTCTCCTACGAGCAGTACTTC
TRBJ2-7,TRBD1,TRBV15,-,CATSRDPTGLSYEQYF,TGTGCCACCAGCAGAGATCCGACAGGGCTTAGCTACGAGCAGTACTTC
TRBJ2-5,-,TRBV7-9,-,CASSLGTLEGETQYF,TGTGCCAGCAGCTTAGGGACCCTCGAGGGGGAGACCCAGTACTTC
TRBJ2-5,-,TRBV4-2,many,CASSQDREETQYF,TGTGCCAGCAGCCAAGATCGGGAAGAGACCCAGTACTTC
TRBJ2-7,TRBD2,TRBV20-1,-,CCASHPGSGSKSYEQYF,TGCTGTGCTAGTCATCCGGGTAGCGGGAGCAAATCGTACGAGCAGTACTTC
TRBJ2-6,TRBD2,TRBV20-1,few,CSASELAGSSGANVLTF,TGCAGTGCTAGTGAACTAGCGGGCAGCTCTGGGGCCAACGTCCTGACTTTC
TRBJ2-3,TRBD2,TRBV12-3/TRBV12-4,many,CASSSGGRLAADTQYF,TGTGCCAGCAGTTCTGGGGGACGACTAGCGGCAGATACGCAGTATTTT
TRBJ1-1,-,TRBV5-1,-,CASTESGAHTEAFF,TGCGCCAGCACTGAGTCAGGGGCCCACACTGAAGCTTTCTTT
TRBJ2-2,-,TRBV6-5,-,CASSYLEGAIGELFF,TGTGCCAGCAGTTATCTCGAGGGAGCCATCGGGGAGCTGTTTTTT
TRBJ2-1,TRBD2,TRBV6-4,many,CASSDHGLAGANEQFF,TGTGCCAGCAGTGACCACGGACTAGCGGGAGCGAATGAGCAGTTCTTC
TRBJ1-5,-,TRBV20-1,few,CSASEKSNQPQHF,TGCAGTGCTAGTGAAAAGAGCAATCAGCCCCAGCATTTT
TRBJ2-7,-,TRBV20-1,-,CSARVSTSSYEQYF,TGCAGTGCTAGAGTTAGCACCTCCTCCTACGAGCAGTACTTC
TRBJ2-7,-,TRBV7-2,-,CASSLLAYEQYF,TGTGCCAGCAGCTTGCTAGCATACGAGCAGTACTTC
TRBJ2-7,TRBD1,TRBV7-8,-,CASTVDRGRSYEQYF,TGTGCCAGCACCGTTGACAGGGGGCGTTCCTACGAGCAGTACTTC
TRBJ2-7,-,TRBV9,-,CASSVGVAVAYEQYF,TGTGCCAGCAGCGTAGGAGTAGCGGTTGCCTACGAGCAGTACTTC
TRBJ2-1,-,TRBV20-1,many,CSARQLAQNYNEQFF,TGCAGTGCTAGACAACTAGCCCAAAACTACAATGAGCAGTTCTTC
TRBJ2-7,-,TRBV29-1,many,CSVDLYQGGNTYEQYF,TGCAGCGTTGACCTGTACCAGGGGGGGAATACCTACGAGCAGTACTTC
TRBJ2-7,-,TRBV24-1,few,CATSDFSRAMYEQYF,TGTGCCACCAGTGATTTTTCCAGGGCAATGTACGAGCAGTACTTC
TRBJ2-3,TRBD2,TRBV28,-,CASRRSGRYADTQYF,TGTGCCAGCAGGAGGTCCGGGAGGTACGCAGATACGCAGTATTTT
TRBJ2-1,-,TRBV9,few,CASSVGGASPNEQFF,TGTGCCAGCAGCGTCGGCGGAGCGAGTCCCAATGAGCAGTTCTTC
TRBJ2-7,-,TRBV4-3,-,CASSQETGSEYEQYF,TGCGCCAGCAGCCAGGAGACAGGTAGTGAGTACGAGCAGTACTTC
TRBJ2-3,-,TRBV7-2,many,CASSVDFPTDTQYF,TGTGCCAGCAGCGTGGACTTTCCCACAGATACGCAGTATTTT
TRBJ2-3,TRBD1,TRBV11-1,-,CASSLDQGEDTQYF,TGTGCCAGCAGCTTGGACCAGGGGGAAGATACGCAGTATTTT
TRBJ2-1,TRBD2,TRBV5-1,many,CASSLEASGTYNEQFF,TGCGCCAGCAGTCTGGAGGCTAGCGGGACCTACAATGAGCAGTTCTTC
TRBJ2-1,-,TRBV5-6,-,CASSGLEAYNEQFF,TGTGCCAGCAGCGGGCTAGAGGCCTACAATGAGCAGTTCTTC
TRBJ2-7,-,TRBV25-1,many,CASIALVLYEQYF,TGTGCCAGCATTGCGCTGGTCCTCTACGAGCAGTACTTC
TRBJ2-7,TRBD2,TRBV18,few,CASSPLVASGRYEQYF,TGTGCCAGCTCACCTCTCGTGGCTAGCGGCCGTTACGAGCAGTACTTC
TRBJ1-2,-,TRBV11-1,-,CASSPNNLGSTSNYGYTF,TGTGCCAGCAGCCCGAATAATCTGGGCTCGACTTCTAACTATGGCTACACCTTC
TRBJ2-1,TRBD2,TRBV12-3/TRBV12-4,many,CASSPTSGRPGEQFF,TGTGCCAGCAGTCCTACTAGCGGGAGGCCTGGTGAGCAGTTCTTC